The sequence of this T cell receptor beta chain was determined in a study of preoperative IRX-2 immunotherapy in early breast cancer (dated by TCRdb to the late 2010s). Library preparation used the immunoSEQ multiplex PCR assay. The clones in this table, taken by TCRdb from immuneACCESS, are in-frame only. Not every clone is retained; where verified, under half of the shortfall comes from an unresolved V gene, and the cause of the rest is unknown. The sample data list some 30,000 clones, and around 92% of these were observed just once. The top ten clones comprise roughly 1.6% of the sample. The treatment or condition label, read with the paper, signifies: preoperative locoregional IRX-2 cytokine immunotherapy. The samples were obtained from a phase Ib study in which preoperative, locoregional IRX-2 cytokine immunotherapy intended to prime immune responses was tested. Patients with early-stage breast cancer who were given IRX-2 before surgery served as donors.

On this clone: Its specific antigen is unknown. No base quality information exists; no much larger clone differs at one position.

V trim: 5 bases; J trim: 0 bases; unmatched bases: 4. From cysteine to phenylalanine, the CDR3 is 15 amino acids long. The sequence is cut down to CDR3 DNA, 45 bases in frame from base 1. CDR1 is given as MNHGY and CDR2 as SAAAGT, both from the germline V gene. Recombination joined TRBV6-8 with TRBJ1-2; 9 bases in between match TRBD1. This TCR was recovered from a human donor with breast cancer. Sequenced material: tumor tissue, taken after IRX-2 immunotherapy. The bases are TGTGCCAGCAGTACGGGACAGGGCCCTAACTATGGCTACACCTTC. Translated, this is CASSTGQGPNYGYTF.